A single sample gave rise to the 11 T cell receptor beta chains below, sequenced in a study of Graves' ophthalmopathy and Graves' hyperthyroidism. Amplified material comprised TCR beta CDR3 regions derived from RNA transcripts. First-round RT-PCR employed HTBI primers, with a second-round multiplex PCR after it. TCRdb ran MiXCR on the multiplex PCR reads and lists one entry per CDR3 protein. This table holds around 1.1 million distinct CDR3 sequences, about two fifths found once. Sequencing used peripheral blood or thyroid tissue (not recorded which). The receptors originated from an adult man with Graves' hyperthyroidism.

On this clonotype itself: A read error may account for a junction end that differs from germline. V gene TRBV2 combines with J gene TRBJ2-5, with 9 bases matching TRBD2. In germline, CDR1 is SNHLY, CDR2 FYNNEI. The CDR3 has 15 amino acids. The CDR3 nucleotides read TGTGCCAGCAGTGGCCAGCGGGGGGCGCAAGAAACCCAGTACTTC. Its translation is CASSGQRGAQETQYF.

There are many counts of this clonotype. The chain is built from TRBV7-8 and TRBJ2-7, with D perhaps TRBD1 (6 bases). The CDR3 loop spans 16 amino acids. The V and J ends lost 1 base and 2 bases respectively, with 15 bases between them. Germline CDR1 is SGHVS and CDR2 is FQNEAQ. DNA of the CDR3: TGTGCCAGCAGCTTAGAGCAACCGAGACAGGCCTACGAGCAGTACTTC. It specifies CASSLEQPRQAYEQYF.

The table lists this clonotype with many counts. This chain joins TRBV7-8 and TRBJ2-7; D remains ambiguous. CDR3 length equals 15 residues. Germline CDR1 is SGHVS and CDR2 is FQNEAQ. V was clipped by 1 base and J by 1 base, with 11 bases between them. The CDR3 region is CASSLVPASSYEQYF. The CDR3 coding sequence is TGTGCCAGCAGCTTAGTGCCGGCATCATCCTACGAGCAGTACTTC.

This clonotype has a count of ten or more. The gene calls are TRBV7-9 and TRBJ2-7, with TRBD2 matching 9 bases. Germline V gives CDR1 SEHNR, CDR2 FQNEAQ (reference sequence). The V segment lost 5 bases and the J segment 2 bases; nucleotides outside the gene matches: 10. This CDR3 region has 16 residues. The CDR3 nucleotides read TGTGCCAGCAGCCGGGGAGATAGCGGGAGACCCTACGAGCAGTACTTC. This gives the protein CASSRGDSGRPYEQYF.

This clonotype was seen a single time. A read error may be the cause here, since a much bigger clone is one base away. The gene calls are TRBV11-2 and TRBJ1-5; 9 positions match TRBD1. There are 15 residues in the CDR3. CDR1 is SGHAT and CDR2 is FQNNGV in the germline V gene. The CDR3 nucleotides are TGTGTCAGCAGCTTGGGGGACAGGGTGGGCCAGCCCCAGCATTTT. Its translation: CVSSLGDRVGQPQHF. The variable domain in full, with the rest retrieved from reference TRBV11-2 and TRBJ1-5, is EAGVAQSPRYKIIEKRQSVAFWCNPISGHATLYWYQQILGQGPKLLIQFQNNGVVDDSQLPKDRFSAERLKGVDSTLKIQPAKLEDSAVYLCVSSLGDRVGQPQHFGDGTRLSIL.

This clonotype was seen many times. The V call is TRBV2, the J call TRBJ1-1, with D unresolved. CDR3 length equals 14 residues. Germline V gene sequence: CDR1 SNHLY, CDR2 FYNNEI. V lost 4 bases and J 3 bases, leaving 12 bases between the germline ends. The CDR3 sequence: CASSASGSDTEAFF. CDR3 sequence (DNA): TGTGCCAGCAGTGCATCAGGTTCGGACACTGAAGCTTTCTTT.

The rearrangement uses TRBV14 and TRBJ2-7; D remains ambiguous. Germline CDR1 is SGHDN and CDR2 is FVKESK. V dropped 1 base and J dropped 2 bases, with 15 bases sitting between them. The CDR3 is made up of 16 amino acids. CDR3 sequence (DNA): TGTGCCAGCAGCCAAGTTCGTGGGCCTCTACCCTACGAGCAGTACTTC. Amino acid sequence: CASSQVRGPLPYEQYF.

This clonotype came up many times. This chain connects TRBV24-1 to TRBJ2-5, with D perhaps TRBD1 or TRBD2 (5 bases each). Germline assignment: CDR1 KGHDR and CDR2 SFDVKD. V shed 7 bases and J shed 5 bases, with 10 bases lying between them. The CDR3 has 12 residues. CDR3 region: CATSEGFETQYF. CDR3 in DNA: TGTGCCACCAGCGAGGGGTTCGAGACCCAGTACTTC.

This clonotype was recorded a few times. This chain uses TRBV6-6 with TRBJ1-1, with a possible D match to TRBD1 (6 bases). The germline V gene has CDR1 MNHNY and CDR2 SVGAGI (reference sequence). The CDR3 is made up of 15 amino acids. Between the trimmed V and J ends, which lost 6 bases and 6 bases, there was a span of 20 bases. The CDR3 bases are TGTGCCAGCAGCTCCCCAAACAGGGTGGACCCTGAAGCTTTCTTT. Its translation is CASSSPNRVDPEAFF.

The chain is built from TRBV5-4 and TRBJ1-2, with no clear D. The germline V gene has CDR1 SGHNT and CDR2 YYREEE (reference sequence). The V end was cut by 0 bases, the J end by 8 bases, with 17 bases between. This CDR3 has 15 amino acids. The DNA of the CDR3 is TGTGCCAGCAGCTTGGCTGGTCCCCCCGCGGGCGGCTACACCTTC. Translated: CASSLAGPPAGGYTF.

Turning to this clonotype: A read error may be the cause here, since a much bigger clone is one base away. The V gene is TRBV7-9, the J gene TRBJ2-5, with 7 bases that match TRBD1. Per germline, CDR1 SEHNR and CDR2 FQNEAQ (reference sequence). This CDR3 comprises 15 residues. The CDR3 region has the DNA TGTGCCAACAGCCACGAGCTGGGACAGCAAGAGACCCAGTACTTC. This sequence encodes CANSHELGQQETQYF.